One and the same sample provided the 2 T cell receptor beta chains below, sequenced in a study of T cell responses to AZD1222 COVID-19 vaccine (dated by TCRdb to the early 2020s). The library was generated by the immunoSEQ multiplex PCR assay. As stored in TCRdb, this immuneACCESS dataset retains in-frame rearrangements with V and J assigned. A fraction of the clones does not appear; measured against another copy, unresolved V genes explain less than half of the discrepancy, and the remainder lacks a known reason. Within this sample are 100,000 or so clones, with approximately 84% of them counted one time only. The leading ten clones occupy 15% to 20% of the sample. The time point label for this specimen denotes: baseline before first vaccination. The material sequenced was peripheral blood, taken on day 0 of AZD1222 vaccination. The receptors derive from an adult in good health.

The chain recombines TRBV19 with TRBJ2-1; 7 bases match TRBD2. V was pared by 3 bases and J by 1 base, with 6 bases of the junction left unmatched. Germline CDR1 reads LNHDA; CDR2 reads SQIVND (reference sequence). This CDR3 region has 16 residues. As DNA, the CDR3 is TGTGCCAGTAGTATTTTTGGGGGGGATTCCTACAATGAGCAGTTCTTC. Residues: CASSIFGGDSYNEQFF.

The chain joins TRBV5-1 to TRBJ1-2; D is possibly TRBD1 (5 bases). Deletions cut 4 bases from V and 3 bases from J, with 10 bases between. Germline assignment: CDR1 SGHRS and CDR2 YFSETQ. The CDR3 is made up of 13 amino acids. This chain's CDR3 is CASSHGQDYGYTF. CDR3 in DNA: TGCGCCAGCAGCCATGGACAAGACTATGGCTACACCTTC.